The rows below give T cell receptor beta chains drawn from one sample of a study of control samples from healthy donors and cancer patients. Produced via immunoSEQ multiplex PCR; TCRdb's table is partial and in-frame only. The table has 20,000 to 25,000 clones, roughly 80% seen once. The sequenced material came from PBMCs. These receptors were obtained from a man between 60 and 70 years old with colorectal cancer. Each CDR3 is given with its conserved first and last residue. D genes are given only for firm matches. Size is omitted from some rows. Given values are once, few, many or a class for expanded clones.

-	TRBV2	-	TRBJ2-2	CASSEGGRNTGELFF	TGTGCCAGCAGTGAAGGGGGACGAAACACCGGGGAGCTGTTTTTT
-	TRBV14	-	TRBJ1-6	CASSPGLYNSPLHF	TGTGCCAGCAGCCCGGGACTGTATAATTCACCCCTCCACTTT
TRBD1	TRBV4-1	-	TRBJ1-5	CASSHPDRGGQPQHF	TGCGCCAGCAGCCATCCGGACAGGGGAGGTCAGCCCCAGCATTTT
-	TRBV5-1	-	TRBJ1-2	CASSYTGEGYGYTF	TGCGCCAGCAGCTATACAGGAGAGGGCTATGGCTACACCTTC
-	TRBV19	-	TRBJ1-4	CASSISGGNEKLFF	TGTGCCAGTAGTATTTCGGGGGGCAATGAAAAACTGTTTTTT
-	TRBV19	-	TRBJ2-6	CASSGRHSSGANVLTF	TGTGCCAGTAGTGGGAGACACTCCTCTGGGGCCAACGTCCTGACTTTC
TRBD1	TRBV2	few	TRBJ1-2	CASRRTGENGYTF	TGTGCCAGCAGGAGGACAGGGGAGAATGGCTACACCTTC
-	TRBV7-8	few	TRBJ2-5	CASSLTVQETQYF	TGTGCCAGCAGCTTAACAGTTCAAGAGACCCAGTACTTC
-	TRBV2	-	TRBJ2-3	CASSVISGADTQYF	TGTGCCAGCAGTGTTATCTCAGGGGCAGATACGCAGTATTTT
-	TRBV19	once	TRBJ1-2	CASSTPGRHYGYTF	TGTGCCAGTAGTACCCCGGGACGGCACTATGGCTACACCTTC
-	TRBV3-1/TRBV3-2	-	TRBJ2-3	CASSQVSDNTQYF	TGTGCCAGCAGCCAAGTATCGGACAATACGCAGTATTTT
-	TRBV10-2	-	TRBJ1-2	CASSDGGTSGYTF	TGCGCCAGCAGTGACGGCGGGACGAGCGGCTACACCTTC
-	TRBV11-2	-	TRBJ1-3	CASSLDPSGNTIYF	TGTGCCAGCAGCTTAGATCCTTCTGGAAACACCATATATTTT